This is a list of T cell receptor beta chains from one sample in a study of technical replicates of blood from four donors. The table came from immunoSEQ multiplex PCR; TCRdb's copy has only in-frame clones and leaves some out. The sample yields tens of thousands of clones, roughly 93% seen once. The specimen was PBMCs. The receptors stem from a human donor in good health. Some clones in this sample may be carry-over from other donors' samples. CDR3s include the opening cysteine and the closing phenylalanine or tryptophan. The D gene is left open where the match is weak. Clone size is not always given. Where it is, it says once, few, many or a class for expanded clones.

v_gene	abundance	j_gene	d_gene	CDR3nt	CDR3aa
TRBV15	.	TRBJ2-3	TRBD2	TGTGCCACCAGCAGCGGGGGGGCAACAGATACGCAGTATTTT	CATSSGGATDTQYF
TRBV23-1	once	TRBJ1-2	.	TGCGCCAGCAGTCAATCGACAGGTAACTATGGCTACACCTTC	CASSQSTGNYGYTF
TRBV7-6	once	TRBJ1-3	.	TGTGCCAGCAGCTTTGGAGACTCTGGAAACACCATATATTTT	CASSFGDSGNTIYF
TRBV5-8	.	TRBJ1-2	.	TGTGCCAGCAGCCCCTCGGTGAGCGGGGGCTACACCTTC	CASSPSVSGGYTF
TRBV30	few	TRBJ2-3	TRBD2	TGTGCCTGGAGTTTACCGGGACCCCGGGAGGGCCCAGATACGCAGTATTTT	CAWSLPGPREGPDTQYF
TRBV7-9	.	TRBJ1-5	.	TGTGCCAGCAGCTCAGGCGGGGTTCAACAGCCCCAGCATTTT	CASSSGGVQQPQHF
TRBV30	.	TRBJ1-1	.	TGTGCCTGGACTAAGGACAGTATGAACACTGAAGCTTTCTTT	CAWTKDSMNTEAFF
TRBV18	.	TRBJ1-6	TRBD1	TGTGCCAGCTCACTCTTAGGACAGGGGGACTCACCCCTCCACTTT	CASSLLGQGDSPLHF
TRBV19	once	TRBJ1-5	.	TGTGCCAGTACCGAGTATAGCAATCAGCCCCAGCATTTT	CASTEYSNQPQHF
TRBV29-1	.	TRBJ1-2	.	TGCAGCGCCGGGAATAGCGGAGTGTATGGCTACACCTTC	CSAGNSGVYGYTF
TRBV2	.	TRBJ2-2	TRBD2	TGTGCCAGCACCATGACTAGCGGGGCCGGGGAGCTGTTTTTT	CASTMTSGAGELFF
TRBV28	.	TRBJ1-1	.	TGTGCCAGCATGGCTGGGGGCGAAGGCACTGAAGCTTTCTTT	CASMAGGEGTEAFF
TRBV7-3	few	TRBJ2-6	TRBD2	TGTGCCAGCAGCTTAAGTGCGGGGGCTGGGGCCAACGTCCTGACTTTC	CASSLSAGAGANVLTF
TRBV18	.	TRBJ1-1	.	TGTGCCAGCTCACCACCCACCGGTAGTTACACTGAAGCTTTCTTT	CASSPPTGSYTEAFF
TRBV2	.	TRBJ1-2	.	TGTGCCAGCAGTGAAAGCGGCCAGGTCCCAGGTTACACCTTC	CASSESGQVPGYTF
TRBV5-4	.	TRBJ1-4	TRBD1	TGTGCCAGCAGCTTGGGACAGGGTAATAATGAAAAACTGTTTTTT	CASSLGQGNNEKLFF
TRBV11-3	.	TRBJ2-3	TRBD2	TGTGCCAGCAGCTTAAAGCGGGGGGGCCCAGATACGCAGTATTTT	CASSLKRGGPDTQYF
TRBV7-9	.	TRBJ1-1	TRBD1	TGTGCCAGCAGCTTTCCGGGACAGGGGTCGGTGAACACTGAAGCTTTCTTT	CASSFPGQGSVNTEAFF
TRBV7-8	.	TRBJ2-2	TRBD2	TGTGCCAGCAGCTTAGGGACCCCTAGCGGGGGCACCGGGGAGCTGTTTTTT	CASSLGTPSGGTGELFF
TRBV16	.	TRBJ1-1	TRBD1	TGTGCCAGCAGCACTCCGACAGGGACCGCTTTCTTT	CASSTPTGTAFF
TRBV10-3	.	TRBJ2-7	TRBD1	TGTGCCATCAGTGAGTCAATGGGACAGGTATACGAGCAGTACTTC	CAISESMGQVYEQYF
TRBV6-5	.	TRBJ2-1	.	TGTGCCAGCAGTACCTCCTCGCAGGGATATGAGCAGTTCTTC	CASSTSSQGYEQFF
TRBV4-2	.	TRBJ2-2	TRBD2	TGTGCCAGCAGCCAAGATCCGGCGGGGGGGAGCACCGGGGAGCTGTTTTTT	CASSQDPAGGSTGELFF
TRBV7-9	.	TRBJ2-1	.	TGTGCCAGCAGCCCGCCAGGTCAGGAACACAATGAGCAGTTCTTC	CASSPPGQEHNEQFF
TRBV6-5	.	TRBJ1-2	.	TGTGCCAGCAGCCCCCGGGGGGTTAAGGGCTACACCTTC	CASSPRGVKGYTF
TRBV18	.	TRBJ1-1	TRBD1	TGTGCCAGCTCACGGGACAGGGGGGCGGGCACTGAAGCTTTCTTT	CASSRDRGAGTEAFF
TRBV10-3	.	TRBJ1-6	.	TGTGCCATCAGCTTCAGACAGACGGGACACCTCCACTTT	CAISFRQTGHLHF